The clone carrying this TCR beta chain came up once. Its antigen is currently unknown. A junction boundary mismatches the germline segment, possibly from a read error. No cell sorting was done before RNA was extracted from the tissue. The normal lung tissue was taken more than 3 cm from the tumor edge. The record originates from a study of tumor and adjacent non-tumor tissue in lung cancer. About the research overall: On average, productive TCRbeta reads reached roughly 4.2 million per sample. Study observations and caveats: Tumor repertoires had a smaller top 100 clone share than normal lung.

TCRbeta libraries were built with three rounds of nested PCR, modified from ARM-PCR. A single record per CDR3 protein comes from TCRdb applying MiXCR to the multiplex PCR reads. This table has around 74,000 distinct CDR3 sequences, around 70% appearing once. The sequenced sample was distant non-tumor lung tissue. This receptor was obtained from a woman in her forties or fifties with non-small cell lung cancer.

The CDR3 spells CVSSLGLAADTQYF. The CDR3 DNA reads TGTGTCAGCAGCTTAGGACTGGCGGCAGATACGCAGTATTTT. V usage is TRBV11-2 and J usage is TRBJ2-3; D may be TRBD2 (5 bases). Germline loops: CDR1 SGHAT, CDR2 FQNNGV. The CDR3 runs 14 residues.